These T cell receptor beta chains were read from a single sample in a study of neurological immune-mediated disorders. TCRdb reanalysed the 5' RACE reads using MiXCR and keeps one entry per CDR3 protein. The sample contains around 60,000 distinct CDR3 sequences, about 3.7% of which appear only once. Sequencing was done on a sample of PBMCs. The receptor set was obtained from a woman between 55 and 75 years old with multiple sclerosis. Both conserved end residues are part of each CDR3. The D gene is left open where the match is weak. Size is omitted from some rows. Given values are once, few, many or a class for expanded clones.

clone size: many
D gene: -
V gene: TRBV27
J gene: TRBJ1-1
CDR3 DNA: TGTGCCAGCAGTTTATCGACCCAGGGAGGGATAGCTTTCTTT
CDR3 protein: CASSLSTQGGIAFF

clone size: -
D gene: TRBD1
V gene: TRBV5-4
J gene: TRBJ1-4
CDR3 DNA: TGTGCCAGCAGCTTCCAGGGGGCGTATGAAAAACTGTTTTTT
CDR3 protein: CASSFQGAYEKLFF

clone size: many
D gene: -
V gene: TRBV4-2
J gene: TRBJ2-1
CDR3 DNA: TGTGCCAGCAGCCCCGGGGGAGCGGTGGAGTACAATGAGCAGTTCTTC
CDR3 protein: CASSPGGAVEYNEQFF

clone size: many
D gene: TRBD2
V gene: TRBV5-5
J gene: TRBJ2-2
CDR3 DNA: TGTGCCAGCAGCCCTAGCGGGAGTCACACCGGGGAGCTGTTTTTT
CDR3 protein: CASSPSGSHTGELFF

clone size: -
D gene: -
V gene: TRBV2
J gene: TRBJ1-1
CDR3 DNA: TGTGCCAGCAGTGCGTGGACTGATACTGAAGCTTTCTTT
CDR3 protein: CASSAWTDTEAFF

clone size: many
D gene: -
V gene: TRBV15
J gene: TRBJ2-7
CDR3 DNA: TGTGCCACCAGCAGAGATGTATCCGGGCGTGAGCAGTACTTC
CDR3 protein: CATSRDVSGREQYF

clone size: many
D gene: TRBD1
V gene: TRBV2
J gene: TRBJ1-5
CDR3 DNA: TGTGCCAGCAGTGTAGGGGACAGCCCTTATCAGCCCCAGCATTTT
CDR3 protein: CASSVGDSPYQPQHF

clone size: many
D gene: TRBD2
V gene: TRBV20-1
J gene: TRBJ2-3
CDR3 DNA: TGCAGTGCGGATAGCGGGAGGGCTTCTGATACGCAGTATTTT
CDR3 protein: CSADSGRASDTQYF

clone size: -
D gene: -
V gene: TRBV4-2
J gene: TRBJ1-5
CDR3 DNA: TGTGCCAGCAGCCAAGATGGACAGAGCAATCAGCCCCAGCATTTT
CDR3 protein: CASSQDGQSNQPQHF

clone size: many
D gene: -
V gene: TRBV2
J gene: TRBJ2-7
CDR3 DNA: TGTGCCAGCACCTGGGTAGCGAATACCTACGAGCAGTACTTC
CDR3 protein: CASTWVANTYEQYF

clone size: -
D gene: -
V gene: TRBV5-1
J gene: TRBJ1-6
CDR3 DNA: TGCGCCAGCAGCTTGGTGTGGACAGCCTATTCACCCCTCCACTTT
CDR3 protein: CASSLVWTAYSPLHF

clone size: many
D gene: -
V gene: TRBV28
J gene: TRBJ2-1
CDR3 DNA: TGTGCCAGCAGTTTACTCAGGGTAGGAAGGGGTGATGAGCAGTTCTTC
CDR3 protein: CASSLLRVGRGDEQFF

clone size: -
D gene: -
V gene: TRBV30
J gene: TRBJ2-2
CDR3 DNA: TGTCCCAGGAGAGGTTGCACCGGGGAGCTGTTTTTT
CDR3 protein: CPRRGCTGELFF

clone size: many
D gene: -
V gene: TRBV18
J gene: TRBJ1-2
CDR3 DNA: TGTGCCAGCTCACCAGGTGGGCAGGGGTACTACACCTTC
CDR3 protein: CASSPGGQGYYTF

clone size: many
D gene: -
V gene: TRBV20-1
J gene: TRBJ2-1
CDR3 DNA: TGCAGTGCTAACCAGCGGTCGCCTTTCAATGAGCAGTTCTTC
CDR3 protein: CSANQRSPFNEQFF

clone size: many
D gene: TRBD2
V gene: TRBV10-3
J gene: TRBJ2-2
CDR3 DNA: TGTGCCATCAGCCAGCGGGGGGACACCGGGGAGCTGTTTTTT
CDR3 protein: CAISQRGDTGELFF

clone size: -
D gene: -
V gene: TRBV5-6
J gene: TRBJ2-5
CDR3 DNA: TGTGCCAGCAGCTTAAGAGGGCGGGAGACCCAGTACTTC
CDR3 protein: CASSLRGRETQYF

clone size: many
D gene: TRBD2
V gene: TRBV5-1
J gene: TRBJ2-3
CDR3 DNA: TGCGCCAGCGGCCAACGGACTAGCGCGAATACGCAGTATTTT
CDR3 protein: CASGQRTSANTQYF

clone size: many
D gene: TRBD2
V gene: TRBV5-1
J gene: TRBJ2-1
CDR3 DNA: TGCGCCAGCAGCTTACCATCCCTAGCGGGGAATGTGGATGAGCAGTTCTTC
CDR3 protein: CASSLPSLAGNVDEQFF

clone size: many
D gene: -
V gene: TRBV5-1
J gene: TRBJ2-3
CDR3 DNA: TGTGCCAGCAGCCTAGGGGGAACAGATACGCAGTATTTT
CDR3 protein: CASSLGGTDTQYF

clone size: many
D gene: -
V gene: TRBV20-1
J gene: TRBJ2-5
CDR3 DNA: TGCAGTGCTCCGACTAGGAGTCAAGAGACCCAGTACTTC
CDR3 protein: CSAPTRSQETQYF

clone size: many
D gene: TRBD1
V gene: TRBV6-5
J gene: TRBJ2-7
CDR3 DNA: TGTGCCAGCAGTTACTTGGGACAGGGGACATTATTCTCCTACGAGCAGTACTTC
CDR3 protein: CASSYLGQGTLFSYEQYF

clone size: many
D gene: -
V gene: TRBV20-1
J gene: TRBJ2-6
CDR3 DNA: TGCAGTGCTATACGGTCCTCTGGGGCCAACGTCCTGACTTTC
CDR3 protein: CSAIRSSGANVLTF

clone size: few
D gene: -
V gene: TRBV24-1
J gene: TRBJ2-7
CDR3 DNA: TGTGCCACCAGTGATTTTTTCGGGGACGAGCAGTACTTC
CDR3 protein: CATSDFFGDEQYF

clone size: many
D gene: -
V gene: TRBV13
J gene: TRBJ2-1
CDR3 DNA: TGTGCCAGCAGCGGCGGCCGGAGCTCCTACAATGAGCAGTTCTTC
CDR3 protein: CASSGGRSSYNEQFF

clone size: many
D gene: -
V gene: TRBV20-1
J gene: TRBJ2-7
CDR3 DNA: TGCAGTGCTAGAGAGCTCCGCCGCGAGCAGTACTTC
CDR3 protein: CSARELRREQYF

clone size: many
D gene: -
V gene: TRBV29-1
J gene: TRBJ1-2
CDR3 DNA: TGCAGCGTTCACTCCTACTCCGGTTATGGCTACACCTTC
CDR3 protein: CSVHSYSGYGYTF

clone size: many
D gene: -
V gene: TRBV20-1
J gene: TRBJ2-1
CDR3 DNA: TGCAGTGCTAGCCTCCTGGGGGTCCATGAGCAGTTCTTC
CDR3 protein: CSASLLGVHEQFF

clone size: many
D gene: -
V gene: TRBV5-8
J gene: TRBJ2-5
CDR3 DNA: TGTGCCAGCAGCTTGTGGGGGAATGTAGAGACCCAGTACTTC
CDR3 protein: CASSLWGNVETQYF

clone size: many
D gene: -
V gene: TRBV5-5
J gene: TRBJ2-1
CDR3 DNA: TGTGCCAGCAGCTTCGGTGACTTATGGGGCGGGAATGAGCAGTTCTTC
CDR3 protein: CASSFGDLWGGNEQFF

clone size: many
D gene: TRBD2
V gene: TRBV4-2
J gene: TRBJ2-5
CDR3 DNA: TGTGCCAGCAGCCCAGGACTAGCGGGAGGATCAGAGACCCAGTACTTC
CDR3 protein: CASSPGLAGGSETQYF

clone size: many
D gene: -
V gene: TRBV10-2
J gene: TRBJ1-1
CDR3 DNA: TGCGCCAGCAGGCCCTCTTCCGGGACAAGCACTGAAGCTTTCTTT
CDR3 protein: CASRPSSGTSTEAFF

clone size: many
D gene: -
V gene: TRBV5-1
J gene: TRBJ1-6
CDR3 DNA: TGCGCCAGCAGCTTGAACGACAGGCAAACCCTTGCCTCCTATAATTCACCCCTCCACTTT
CDR3 protein: CASSLNDRQTLASYNSPLHF

clone size: many
D gene: -
V gene: TRBV28
J gene: TRBJ1-1
CDR3 DNA: TGTGCCAGCAGCTCCACCATAACCTCCCGCATGAACACTGAAGCTTTCTTT
CDR3 protein: CASSSTITSRMNTEAFF

clone size: many
D gene: -
V gene: TRBV12-3/TRBV12-4
J gene: TRBJ2-1
CDR3 DNA: TGTGCCAGCAGTTGGGGGGACTCCTACAATGAGCAGTTCTTC
CDR3 protein: CASSWGDSYNEQFF